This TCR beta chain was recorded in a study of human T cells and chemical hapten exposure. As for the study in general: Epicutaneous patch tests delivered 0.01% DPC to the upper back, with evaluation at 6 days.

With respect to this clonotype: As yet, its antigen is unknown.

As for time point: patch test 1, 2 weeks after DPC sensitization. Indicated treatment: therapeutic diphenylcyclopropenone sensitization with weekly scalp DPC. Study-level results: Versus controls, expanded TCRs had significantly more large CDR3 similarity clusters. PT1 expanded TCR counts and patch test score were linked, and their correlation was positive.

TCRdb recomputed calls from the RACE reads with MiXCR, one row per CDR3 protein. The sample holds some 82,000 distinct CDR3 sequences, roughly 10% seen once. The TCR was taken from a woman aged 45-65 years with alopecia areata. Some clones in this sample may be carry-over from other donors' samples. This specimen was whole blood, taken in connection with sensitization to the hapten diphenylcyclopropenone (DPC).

The CDR3 sequence is CASSGRQGSNTGELFF. As DNA, the CDR3 is TGTGCCAGCAGCGGCCGACAGGGCTCCAACACCGGGGAGCTGTTTTTT. V usage is TRBV7-3 and J usage is TRBJ2-2, with 7 bases fitting TRBD1. J was trimmed by 2 bases and V by 5 bases; bases with no gene match: 8. The CDR3 contains 16 residues. Germline V gene lookup returns CDR1 SGHTA and CDR2 FQGTGA.